The entry that follows covers one T cell receptor (beta chain) sequence. Its specificity is not known. The sample belongs to a study of cytomegalovirus exposure and HLA in healthy donors. Study-wide findings and caveats: A later analysis reportedly identified an Asian-associated ancestry cluster as carrying fewer N-insertions than the 666-donor mean. With DRB1 most and HLA-C fewest, TCR association rates differed between HLA loci in a later analysis. Cytomegalovirus status was reportedly diagnosed by the classifier with high specificity and sensitivity.

The PCR ran on 60 Vbeta and 13 Jbeta primers. Clones were read by immunoSEQ multiplex PCR, and TCRdb kept only the in-frame ones, dropping some. In the table there are 150,000 to 190,000 clones, around 79% of which are singletons. The TCR was taken from a man aged 18 to 30 in good health and CMV-seronegative. The sample comprised PBMCs.

In DNA, the CDR3 is TGTGCCAGCAGCTTAAAATCGGTCCCAGGGACTCAAACCTACGAGCAGTACTTC. This translates into CASSLKSVPGTQTYEQYF. The J gene is TRBJ2-7, the V gene TRBV7-2; TRBD2 might be the D (6 bases). Germline CDR1 reads SGHTA; CDR2 reads FQGNSA. Trimming cost V 2 bases and J 2 bases, with 22 bases left between them. This CDR3 is built from 18 residues. The full variable domain, completed using reference TRBV7-2 and TRBJ2-7, is GAGVSQSPSNKVTEKGKDVELRCDPISGHTALYWYRQSLGQGLEFLIYFQGNSAPDKSGLPSDRFSAERTGGSVSTLTIQRTQQEDSAVYLCASSLKSVPGTQTYEQYFGPGTRLTVT.